This TCR beta chain was obtained from a study of T cell responses to AZD1222 COVID-19 vaccine. Using immunoSEQ multiplex PCR, the repertoire was profiled, and TCRdb retains in-frame clones only, with some absent. The data show 110,000 to 150,000 clones, about 92% seen once. Germline CDR1 reads MNHEY; CDR2 reads SVGEGT. Trimming cost V 5 bases and J 7 bases; bases outside gene matches: 6. CDR3 size: 15 residues. Study conclusions and caveats: Repertoire sampling happened only post peak T cell response. Females made up more of the donors, who were largely white British, and clonal diversity may have come out too low.

Concerning this clone: Its antigen is unidentified.

This receptor was obtained from an adult in good health. Sequenced material: peripheral blood, taken on day 0 of AZD1222 vaccination. V is TRBV6-2 or TRBV6-3 and J is TRBJ1-6; 9 bases map to TRBD1. The CDR3 spells CASSKLDRGNSPLHF. The CDR3 DNA reads as TGTGCCAGCAGTAAACTGGACAGGGGAAATTCACCCCTCCACTTT.